The rows below give T cell receptor beta chains drawn from one sample of a study of shared clonotypes between healthy human individuals. Libraries were prepared by immunoSEQ multiplex PCR; TCRdb keeps only in-frame clonotypes and omits some of them. The sample holds around 2,000,000 clones, 95% seen once. Input material: naive CD4+ T cells sorted from blood. These receptors were taken from a man younger than 35 in good health. Both conserved end residues are part of each CDR3.

V	J	CDR3
TRBV6-6	TRBJ1-2	CASSLRGGGYTF
TRBV2	TRBJ2-1	CASRETGVGQFF
TRBV14	TRBJ1-2	CASSRESLYGYTF
TRBV30	TRBJ2-7	CAWRVIQRESYEQYF
TRBV6-5	TRBJ2-1	CASRPGGPNNEQFF
TRBV20-1	TRBJ2-7	CSAANDYEQYF
TRBV7-8	TRBJ2-3	CASSPGGADTQYF
TRBV4-1	TRBJ1-3	CASSHWTGTTGNTIYF
TRBV2	TRBJ2-3	CASSASGVTDTQYF
TRBV5-6	TRBJ2-7	CASSPGTSGDHEQYF
TRBV12-5	TRBJ2-2	CASGLGQGATGELFF
TRBV7-9	TRBJ1-4	CASSRRGDNEKLFF
TRBV7-6	TRBJ2-7	CASSSTHEQYF
TRBV7-8	TRBJ1-2	CASSSGQTNYGYTF
TRBV7-2	TRBJ1-5	CASSLEHGTGIQPQHF
TRBV7-2	TRBJ1-2	CASSRTRDSPLDYGYTF
TRBV6-5	TRBJ2-2	CASSYGRGTGELFF
TRBV28	TRBJ2-4	CASSLAKNIQYF
TRBV28	TRBJ2-5	CASSSVIQLETQYF
TRBV2	TRBJ2-3	CASSAESTDTQYF
TRBV5-1	TRBJ2-5	CASSLGGLRQETQYF
TRBV30	TRBJ1-1	CAWRTGRSTEAFF
TRBV28	TRBJ1-2	CASSPRPTGGRYGYTF
TRBV28	TRBJ2-2	CASSFLGLAVTGELFF
TRBV9	TRBJ1-2	CASSVGGLTDGYTF
TRBV9	TRBJ2-3	CASSADTGGPDTQYF
TRBV7-6	TRBJ2-2	CASGTGSTGELLF
TRBV18	TRBJ2-7	CASSAGGSYEQYF
TRBV6-6	TRBJ2-7	CASSLPGTGSNEQYF